Shown below are 21 T cell receptor beta chains from a single sample sequenced in a study of blood T cell repertoires in COVID-19. Produced via immunoSEQ multiplex PCR; TCRdb's table is partial and in-frame only. The table shows approximately 210,000 clones, with approximately 90% occurring only once. Sequenced: peripheral blood. These receptors were taken from a woman aged 35 to 49 who had recovered from COVID-19.

The rearrangement joins TRBV5-4 to TRBJ1-1; unclear D gene. Germline CDR1 is SGHNT and CDR2 is YYREEE (reference sequence). Trimming took off 5 bases at V and 0 bases at J, with 17 bases between the two ends. The CDR3 contains 16 residues. The CDR3 DNA sequence: TGTGCCAGCAGTCGCGAGAGCATCATCATGAACACTGAAGCTTTCTTT. It encodes CASSRESIIMNTEAFF.

The V gene is TRBV4-2, the J gene TRBJ1-4; D remains ambiguous. Trimming cost V 2 bases and J 8 bases, with 15 bases left between them. The CDR3 is made up of 15 amino acids. Looked up from germline, CDR1 is LGHNA and CDR2 is YNFKEQ. The DNA for the CDR3 is TGTGCCAGCAGCCAACCTCAGGTGCGTCGGGAAAAACTGTTTTTT. Its protein is CASSQPQVRREKLFF.

The V call is TRBV11-3, the J call TRBJ2-1; maybe TRBD2 (5 bases). CDR1 and CDR2 from the germline V gene are SGHNT and YENEEA. V was trimmed by 1 base and J by 8 bases, leaving 15 bases between them. There are 15 residues in the CDR3. DNA for the CDR3: TGTGCCAGCAGCTTAGGGAGGACCCTCGGCGATGAGCAGTTCTTC. Translating it yields CASSLGRTLGDEQFF.

V usage is TRBV28 and J usage is TRBJ1-1, with 7 bases identical to TRBD1. The CDR3 is 13 amino acids. Germline V CDR1 and CDR2: MDHEN, SYDVKM. V was clipped by 2 bases and J by 11 bases; unmatched bases: 8. CDR3 amino acids: CASSLRQTGWAFF. CDR3 bases: TGTGCCAGCAGTTTACGTCAGACAGGGTGGGCTTTCTTT.

The chain uses TRBV6-5 and TRBJ2-5; no clear D. The CDR3 has 13 residues. Germline CDR1 and CDR2: MNHEY and SVGAGI. Trimming took 5 bases from V and 0 from J, leaving 7 bases between them. The CDR3 loop reads CASSTENQETQYF. CDR3 bases: TGTGCCAGCAGTACAGAGAACCAAGAGACCCAGTACTTC.

This clone was recorded a few times. The chain uses TRBV30 and TRBJ2-7; no clear D gene. Trimming pared 1 base from V and 6 bases from J, leaving 7 bases between. The CDR3 has 11 residues. Per germline, CDR1 GTSNPN and CDR2 SVGIG (reference sequence). CDR3 loop: CAWSALGEQYF. The CDR3 DNA reads TGTGCCTGGAGTGCCCTCGGCGAGCAGTACTTC. The full variable domain, rest sourced from reference TRBV30 and TRBJ2-7, is SQTIHQWPATLVQPVGSPLSLECTVEGTSNPNLYWYRQAAGRGLQLLFYSVGIGQISSEVPQNLSASRPQDRQFILSSKKLLLSDSGFYLCAWSALGEQYFGPGTRLTVT.

The V gene is TRBV6-2 or TRBV6-3, the J gene TRBJ2-1, with unresolved D. The CDR3 is 12 residues long. The germline CDR1 and CDR2 sequences are MNHEY and SVGEGT. Trimming pared 2 bases from V and 10 bases from J, leaving 9 bases between. This CDR3 is CASSYPIGEQFF. The CDR3 coding sequence is TGTGCCAGCAGTTACCCCATCGGGGAGCAGTTCTTC.

The chain uses TRBV9 and TRBJ2-7; the match to TRBD2 covers 8 bases. Losses at the gene ends were 0 bases for V and 4 bases for J; bases not matched to a gene: 15. Germline CDR1 is SGDLS and CDR2 is YYNGEE. The CDR3 is 18 amino acids. CDR3 coding DNA: TGTGCCAGCAGCGTAGCAGCCGTTTCGGCGGGGGGCGAGTACGAGCAGTACTTC. Protein product: CASSVAAVSAGGEYEQYF. Full variable domain (outside the CDR3, taken from reference TRBV9 and TRBJ2-7): DSGVTQTPKHLITATGQRVTLRCSPRSGDLSVYWYQQSLDQGLQFLIQYYNGEERAKGNILERFSAQQFPDLHSELNLSSLELGDSALYFCASSVAAVSAGGEYEQYFGPGTRLTVT.

V gene TRBV28 combines with J gene TRBJ2-2, with TRBD2 as a possible D gene (5 bases). The germline V and J ends were trimmed by 6 bases and 6 bases, with 11 bases remaining between them. The CDR3 consists of 13 residues. CDR1 and CDR2 (germline): MDHEN, SYDVKM. The CDR3 sequence is CASRKPGAGELFF. Written as DNA, the CDR3 is TGTGCCAGCAGAAAGCCCGGGGCCGGGGAGCTGTTTTTT.

The J gene is TRBJ2-2, the V gene TRBV4-1; possibly TRBD1 for D (5 bases). The CDR3 consists of 17 residues. V was shortened by 2 bases and J by 0 bases, with 13 bases between the two germline ends. Germline values: CDR1 MGHRA, CDR2 YSYEKL. CDR3 in amino acids: CASSQKERGTNTGELFF. The DNA for the CDR3 is TGCGCCAGCAGCCAAAAGGAAAGGGGAACGAACACCGGGGAGCTGTTTTTT.

The chain uses TRBV5-4 and TRBJ2-3, with 8 bases identical to TRBD2. Germline trimming cut 4 bases from V and 3 bases from J; bases unmatched to any gene: 13. The CDR3 runs to 17 residues. Germline V gene data show CDR1 as SGHNT and CDR2 as YYREEE (reference sequence). CDR3 bases: TGTGCCAGCAGCCCTTCAGCGGGAGTAGTAGAAACAGATACGCAGTATTTT. As protein: CASSPSAGVVETDTQYF.

The sample holds many counts of this clone. The V and J genes are TRBV19 and TRBJ1-2; TRBD1 might be the D (5 bases). This CDR3 is built from 15 residues. Trimming removed 3 bases at V and 5 bases at J, with 16 bases between. The germline CDR1 and CDR2 sequences are LNHDA and SQIVND (reference sequence). CDR3 sequence: CASSIETGSPYGYTF. The CDR3 bases are TGTGCCAGTAGTATTGAAACAGGCTCACCTTATGGCTACACCTTC.

V is TRBV27 and J is TRBJ2-1; possible D gene TRBD2, 5 bases. CDR3 length: 16 amino acids. V shed 5 bases and J shed 4 bases, with 18 bases lying between them. From germline, CDR1 is MNHEY and CDR2 SMNVEV (reference sequence). In DNA, the CDR3 is TGTGCCAGCAGTACCCCCGGAGGCTTCGGTTACAATGAGCAGTTCTTC. It codes for CASSTPGGFGYNEQFF.

The CDR3 region has the DNA TGTGCCACCAGTGATCTCACAGGGTCCAAAAACATTCAGTACTTC. This encodes CATSDLTGSKNIQYF. The J gene is TRBJ2-4, the V gene TRBV24-1, with TRBD1 as a possible D gene (6 bases). Germline V CDR1 and CDR2: KGHDR, SFDVKD. The ends were cut back, 3 bases at V and 2 bases at J, with 10 bases in the middle. CDR3 size: 15 residues.

The V and J genes are TRBV4-2 and TRBJ1-1, with a tentative D call TRBD1 (6 bases). CDR3 length equals 15 residues. Germline loops: CDR1 LGHNA, CDR2 YNFKEQ. Deletions cut 4 bases from V and 1 base from J, with 13 bases between. Here the CDR3 DNA reads TGTGCCAGCAGCCTGGGCGGGGGGGCGAACACTGAAGCTTTCTTT. It encodes CASSLGGGANTEAFF.

V and J are TRBV5-1 and TRBJ1-2; D perhaps matches TRBD1 (6 bases). CDR3 length: 15 amino acids. V was clipped by 3 bases and J by 7 bases, with 19 bases between them. From germline, CDR1 is SGHRS and CDR2 YFSETQ. The CDR3 loop is CASSWMGASSSGYTF. CDR3 nucleotides: TGCGCCAGCAGCTGGATGGGGGCCAGTTCATCTGGCTACACCTTC.

The CDR3 DNA reads TGTGCCAGCAGCCAAGGCGACAGGAGGAACACTGAAGCTTTCTTT. Translating it yields CASSQGDRRNTEAFF. The chain uses TRBV3-1 (or the pseudogene TRBV3-2) and TRBJ1-1; D is possibly TRBD1 (6 bases). The V end was cut by 1 base, the J end by 1 base, with 10 bases between. Looked up from germline, CDR1 is LGHDT and CDR2 is YNNKEL (reference sequence). The CDR3 has 15 residues.

This clone was counted once. The genes are TRBV3-1 (or the pseudogene TRBV3-2) and TRBJ2-6, with D hard to call. V was trimmed by 4 bases and J by 0 bases, leaving 7 bases between them. CDR3 length: 15 residues. Germline CDR1 reads LGHDT; CDR2 reads YNNKEL (reference sequence). The CDR3 protein is CASSPRSSGANVLTF. CDR3 sequence (DNA): TGTGCCAGCAGCCCTCGGAGCTCTGGGGCCAACGTCCTGACTTTC.

The rearrangement links TRBV10-3 to TRBJ2-2; a weak D match, TRBD1 (6 bases). The V and J ends lost 7 bases and 7 bases respectively, with 22 bases between them. This CDR3 spans 16 amino acids. Germline V gene lookup returns CDR1 ENHRY and CDR2 SYGVKD. The CDR3 here is CAITAPGKGENGELFF. The CDR3 bases are TGTGCCATCACAGCCCCAGGCAAGGGGGAAAACGGGGAGCTGTTTTTT.

The V call is TRBV3-1 (or the pseudogene TRBV3-2), the J call TRBJ1-5, with D perhaps matching TRBD1 (5 bases). CDR3 size: 13 residues. Germline loops: CDR1 LGHDT, CDR2 YNNKEL (reference sequence). The V end was cut by 1 base, the J end by 9 bases, with 10 bases between. CDR3 sequence: CASSQGVGPPQHF. In DNA form, the CDR3 reads TGTGCCAGCAGCCAAGGGGTGGGGCCGCCCCAGCATTTT.

The count of this clone is one. J is TRBJ2-2 and V is TRBV19; tentatively, D is TRBD2 (7 bases). This CDR3 is built from 14 residues. V gave up 1 base and J gave up 6 bases, with 9 bases separating them. Per the germline V gene, CDR1 is LNHDA and CDR2 is SQIVND (reference sequence). CDR3 loop: CASSIGEGAGELFF. The CDR3 DNA is TGTGCCAGTAGTATAGGGGAGGGGGCCGGGGAGCTGTTTTTT.